This TCR beta chain was recovered during a study of beta chain features in type 1 diabetes. Study-wide findings and caveats: Relative to healthy donors, patients appeared to have naive, central memory and Treg TCRB repertoires that were more similar.

The study reverse transcribed the entire isolated RNA, so it sequenced expressed TCRB transcripts. Libraries were prepared by immunoSEQ multiplex PCR; TCRdb keeps only in-frame clonotypes and omits some of them. The sample lists about half a million clones; 9.5% to 12% were seen once. Germline loops: CDR1 SGHTA, CDR2 FQGNSA. This CDR3 has 17 residues. Trimming removed 5 bases from V and 7 bases from J; junction bases left unmatched: 12. Notes on this clone: What it binds is not known.

The sequence derives from a young woman in good health. V gene TRBV7-2 combines with J gene TRBJ1-4, with 11 bases identical to TRBD1. Sequencing used naive CD4+ T cells from blood. CDR3 DNA sequence: TGTGCCAGCAGCCCCGGACAGGGGGCGGGAATCGGTGAAAAACTGTTTTTT. This encodes CASSPGQGAGIGEKLFF.